This TCR beta chain emerged from a study of T cell clonality in common variable immunodeficiency. Findings and caveats of the study: Authors noted CVID clonality's cause needs subpopulation repertoire sequencing. Fewer deletions and N-nucleotide insertions were reportedly seen in common variable immunodeficiency TCR beta sequences. Fewer TCRbeta clones were shared among CVID subjects than controls.

The CDR3 runs 17 residues. The V gene lost 0 bases and the J gene lost 4 bases, with 13 bases spanning the gap. The germline V gene has CDR1 MGHRA and CDR2 YSYEKL. Both groups were predominantly of Caucasian heritage. This clone has ten or more counts. Its specificity is unknown. The CDR3 end is not reached by the read, which stops 3 residues before it; the germline J gene fills it in. Clones were read by immunoSEQ multiplex PCR, and TCRdb kept only the in-frame ones, dropping some. This repertoire lists over 50,000 clones without singletons; roughly 3.5% sits in the top ten. The TCR sequence derives from a person aged 18-70 years in good health. V usage is TRBV4-1 and J usage is TRBJ1-6, with a possible D match to TRBD1 (5 bases). Sequenced input: peripheral blood mononuclear cells. The CDR3 reads CASSQDRLEGYNSPLHF. The CDR3 DNA, read in part, is TGCGCCAGCAGCCAAGATCGTCTCGAGGGGTATAATTCACCC.